Below, one T cell receptor beta chain is given with its context. This sample stems from a study of beta chain features in type 1 diabetes. CDR1 SGHNT and CDR2 YYREEE come from the germline V gene (reference sequence). There are 14 residues in the CDR3. Trimming shortened V by 3 bases and J by 9 bases, and 18 bases separated the two germline ends. cDNA synthesis used the whole RNA isolate, giving expressed TCRB sequences. Some 3.6 million reads per sample were averaged for naive, central memory and regulatory samples. Only in-frame clones appear in the TCRdb table, and some are missing; sequencing was by immunoSEQ multiplex PCR. The sample lists about 900,000 clones; about a sixth were seen once.

The rearrangement joins TRBV5-4 to TRBJ1-2; D is possibly TRBD1 (5 bases). Sequenced sample: naive CD4+ T cells from blood. This TCR was recovered from a woman aged 18-29 years in good health. CDR3 bases: TGTGCCAGCAGCTACTCGCGGGGGAGGAGGAGCTACACCTTC. Amino acid sequence: CASSYSRGRRSYTF.